The rows below give T cell receptor beta chains drawn from one sample of a study of cytomegalovirus exposure and HLA in healthy donors. Libraries were prepared by immunoSEQ multiplex PCR; TCRdb keeps only in-frame clonotypes and omits some of them. The sample lists approximately 200,000 clones; roughly 81% were seen once. The specimen sequenced was PBMCs. Receptor source: a woman aged 25 to 45 in good health and CMV-seronegative. Both conserved end residues are part of each CDR3. D genes are given only for firm matches. Not every row has a clone size; where given, it reads once, few, many or a size class.

J | V | D | size | DNA | CDR3
TRBJ1-4 | TRBV5-5 | NA | NA | TGTGCCAGCAGCGCGGCCTTCGGGAGGCGTGAAAAACTGTTTTTT | CASSAAFGRREKLFF
TRBJ1-5 | TRBV7-9 | NA | NA | TGTGCCAGCAGCTTAGAGTCAGGGGATCAGCCCCAGCATTTT | CASSLESGDQPQHF
TRBJ2-7 | TRBV30 | TRBD1 | NA | TGTGCCTGGAGACCACAGACAGGGAGCTCCTACGAGCAGTACTTC | CAWRPQTGSSYEQYF
TRBJ1-1 | TRBV9 | NA | NA | TGTGCCAGCAGCGTAGATTTGAGGCCGGCAAACACTGAAGCTTTCTTT | CASSVDLRPANTEAFF
TRBJ1-2 | TRBV6-1 | NA | NA | TGTGCCAGCAGTGAATTAGGATTGAGGCGGAATGCCTTC | CASSELGLRRNAF
TRBJ2-1 | TRBV25-1 | TRBD1 | once | TGTGCCAGCAGTGCCCTGACAGGGCCACTATACAATGAGCAGTTCTTC | CASSALTGPLYNEQFF
TRBJ1-1 | TRBV10-3 | TRBD1 | NA | TGTGCCATCAGTGAGGAGGGACAGCCGAACACTGAAGCTTTCTTT | CAISEEGQPNTEAFF
TRBJ2-2 | TRBV28 | TRBD1 | NA | TGTGCCAGCAGGAGGGACAGGGTTGGGGCCGGGGAGCTGTTTTTT | CASRRDRVGAGELFF
TRBJ2-1 | TRBV28 | NA | NA | TGTGCCAGCAGTTTGGCCCCGCTCTCCTACAATGAGCAGTTCTTC | CASSLAPLSYNEQFF
TRBJ2-7 | TRBV5-4 | NA | NA | TGTGCCAGCAGCTTGCCCAGCGGAGGCGGGCGGTCTTACGAGCAGTACTTC | CASSLPSGGGRSYEQYF
TRBJ2-3 | TRBV29-1 | TRBD1 | NA | TGCAGCGTTGAATCCCCAGGGGGCGGTGGCACAGATACGCAGTATTTT | CSVESPGGGGTDTQYF
TRBJ1-5 | TRBV5-1 | NA | NA | TGCGCCAGCAGCTACACACGGGTAAGCAATCAGCCCCAGCATTTT | CASSYTRVSNQPQHF
TRBJ1-6 | TRBV6-5 | TRBD1 | NA | TGTGCCAGCAGTTACCAGGGACAGGGCTATTCACCCCTCCACTTT | CASSYQGQGYSPLHF
TRBJ2-1 | TRBV9 | NA | NA | TGTGCCAGCAGCGTAGGCGGGGCCAGCGAGCAGTTCTTC | CASSVGGASEQFF
TRBJ1-2 | TRBV6-5 | NA | few | TGTGCCAGCAGACAAGTCCCCGACTATGGCTACACCTTC | CASRQVPDYGYTF
TRBJ1-5 | TRBV6-5 | NA | NA | TGTGCCAGCAGTTACGAGGGCAGGCAGCCCCAGCATTTT | CASSYEGRQPQHF
TRBJ1-1 | TRBV5-1 | TRBD1 | NA | TGCGCCAGCAGCCCAGGACAGGGGGCGAACACTGAAGCTTTCTTT | CASSPGQGANTEAFF
TRBJ2-7 | TRBV6-5 | TRBD1 | few | TGTGCCAGCCGACAGGGCCGCCGCTACGAGCAGTACTTC | CASRQGRRYEQYF
TRBJ1-4 | TRBV7-9 | TRBD1 | NA | TGTGCCAGCAGCACGTCGACAGGGATGGGTGAAAAACTGTTTTTT | CASSTSTGMGEKLFF